This T cell receptor (beta chain) was sequenced during a study of technical replicates of blood from a handful of donors (dated by TCRdb to about 2017). Library method: the immunoSEQ multiplex PCR assay. In TCRdb, the immuneACCESS table is reduced to in-frame sequences with V and J assigned. These tables do not hold every clone; where another copy was compared, an unresolved V gene accounts for under half, and the others remain unexplained. The sample table records approximately 76,000 clones; more than 85% of these occur just once. Around 0.26% of the sample is in the top ten clones. CDR1 SEHNR and CDR2 FQNEAQ are derived from the germline V gene (reference sequence). V drops 2 bases and J drops 7 bases, leaving 14 bases in between. The CDR3 runs 14 amino acids, cysteine and phenylalanine included. Only CDR3 DNA is held: 42 bases, read in frame from base 1. In the case of this clone: The target of this receptor is not known. Per-base quality was not reported, and no clone a single base away is much larger than it.

Rearrangement joined TRBV7-9 to TRBJ1-2, with no confident D gene call. The sequence was obtained from a human donor in good health. Sequenced sample: T cells isolated from PBMCs. The DNA sequence is TGTGCCAGCAGCTTATGGCGGGAAAAGAGTGGCTACACCTTC. It encodes CASSLWREKSGYTF. Full variable domain (CDR3 extended with the reference TRBV7-9 and TRBJ1-2 proteins): DTGVSQNPRHKITKRGQNVTFRCDPISEHNRLYWYRQTLGQGPEFLTYFQNEAQLEKSRLLSDRFSAERPKGSFSTLEIQRTEQGDSAMYLCASSLWREKSGYTFGSGTRLTVV.